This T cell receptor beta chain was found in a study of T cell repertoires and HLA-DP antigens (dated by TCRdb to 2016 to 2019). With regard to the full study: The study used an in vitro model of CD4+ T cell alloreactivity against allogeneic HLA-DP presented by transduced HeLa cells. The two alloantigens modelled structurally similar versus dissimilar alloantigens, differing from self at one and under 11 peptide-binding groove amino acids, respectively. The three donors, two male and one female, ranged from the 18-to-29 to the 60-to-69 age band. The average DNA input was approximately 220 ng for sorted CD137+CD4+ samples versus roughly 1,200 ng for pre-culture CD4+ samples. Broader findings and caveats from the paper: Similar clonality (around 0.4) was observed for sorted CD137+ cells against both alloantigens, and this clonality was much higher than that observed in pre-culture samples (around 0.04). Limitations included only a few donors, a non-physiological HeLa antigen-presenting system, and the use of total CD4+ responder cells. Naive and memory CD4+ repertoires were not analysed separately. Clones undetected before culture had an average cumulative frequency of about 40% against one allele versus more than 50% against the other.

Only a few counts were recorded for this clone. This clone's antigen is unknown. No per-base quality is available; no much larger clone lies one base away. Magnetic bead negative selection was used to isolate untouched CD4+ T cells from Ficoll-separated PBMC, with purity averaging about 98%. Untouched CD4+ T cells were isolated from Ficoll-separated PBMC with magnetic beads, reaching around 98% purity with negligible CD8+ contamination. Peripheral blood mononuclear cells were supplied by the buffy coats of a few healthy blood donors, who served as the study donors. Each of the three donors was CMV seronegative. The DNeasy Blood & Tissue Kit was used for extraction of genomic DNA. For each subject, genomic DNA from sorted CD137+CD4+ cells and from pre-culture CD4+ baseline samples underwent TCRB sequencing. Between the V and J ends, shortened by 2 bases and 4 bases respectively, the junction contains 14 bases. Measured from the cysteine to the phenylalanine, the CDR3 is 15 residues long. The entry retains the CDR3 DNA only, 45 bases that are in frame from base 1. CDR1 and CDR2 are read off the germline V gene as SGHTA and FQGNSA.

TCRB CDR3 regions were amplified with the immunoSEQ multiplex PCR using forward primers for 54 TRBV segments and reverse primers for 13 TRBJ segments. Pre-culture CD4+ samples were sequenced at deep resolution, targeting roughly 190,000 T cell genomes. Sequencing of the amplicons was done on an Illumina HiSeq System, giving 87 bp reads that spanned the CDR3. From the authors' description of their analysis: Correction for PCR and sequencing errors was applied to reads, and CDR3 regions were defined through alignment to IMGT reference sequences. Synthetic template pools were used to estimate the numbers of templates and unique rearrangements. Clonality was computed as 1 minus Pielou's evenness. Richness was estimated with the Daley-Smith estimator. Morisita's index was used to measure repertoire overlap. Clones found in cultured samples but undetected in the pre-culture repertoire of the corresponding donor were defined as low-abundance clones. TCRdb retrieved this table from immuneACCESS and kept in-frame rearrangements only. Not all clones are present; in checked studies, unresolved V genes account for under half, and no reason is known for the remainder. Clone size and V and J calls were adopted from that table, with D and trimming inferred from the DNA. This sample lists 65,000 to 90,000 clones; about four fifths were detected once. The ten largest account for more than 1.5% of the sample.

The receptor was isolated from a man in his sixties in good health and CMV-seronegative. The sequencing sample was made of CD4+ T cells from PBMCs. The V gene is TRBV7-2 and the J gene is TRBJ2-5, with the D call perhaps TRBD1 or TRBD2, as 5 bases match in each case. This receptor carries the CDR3 CASSLQGRRLETQYF. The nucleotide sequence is TGTGCCAGCAGCTTACAGGGACGTAGGTTAGAGACCCAGTACTTC.